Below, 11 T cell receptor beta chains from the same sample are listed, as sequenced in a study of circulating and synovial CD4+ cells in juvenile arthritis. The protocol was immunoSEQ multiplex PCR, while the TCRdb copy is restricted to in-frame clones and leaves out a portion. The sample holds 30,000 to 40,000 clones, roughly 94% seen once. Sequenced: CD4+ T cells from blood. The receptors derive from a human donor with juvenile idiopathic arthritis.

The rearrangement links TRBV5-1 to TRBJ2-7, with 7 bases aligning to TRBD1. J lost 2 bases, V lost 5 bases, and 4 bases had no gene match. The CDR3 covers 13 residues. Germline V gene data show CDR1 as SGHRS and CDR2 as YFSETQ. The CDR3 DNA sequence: TGCGCCAGCAGTCCTGGGACAGCCTACGAGCAGTACTTC. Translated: CASSPGTAYEQYF. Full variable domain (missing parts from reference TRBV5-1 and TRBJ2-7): KAGVTQTPRYLIKTRGQQVTLSCSPISGHRSVSWYQQTPGQGLQFLFEYFSETQRNKGNFPGRFSGRQFSNSRSEMNVSTLELGDSALYLCASSPGTAYEQYFGPGTRLTVT.

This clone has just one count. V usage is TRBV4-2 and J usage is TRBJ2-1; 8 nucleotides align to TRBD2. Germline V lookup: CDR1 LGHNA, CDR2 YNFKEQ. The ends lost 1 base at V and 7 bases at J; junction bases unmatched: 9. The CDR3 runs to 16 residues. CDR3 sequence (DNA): TGTGCCAGCAGCCAAGGTTCGGGGGGGCCCTGGAATGAGCAGTTCTTC. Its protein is CASSQGSGGPWNEQFF.

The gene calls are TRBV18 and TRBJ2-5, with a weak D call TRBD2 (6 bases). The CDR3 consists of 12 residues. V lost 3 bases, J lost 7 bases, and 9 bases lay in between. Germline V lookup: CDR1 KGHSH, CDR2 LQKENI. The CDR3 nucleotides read TGTGCCAGCTCACCGGAGGGACCGACCCAGTACTTC. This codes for CASSPEGPTQYF.

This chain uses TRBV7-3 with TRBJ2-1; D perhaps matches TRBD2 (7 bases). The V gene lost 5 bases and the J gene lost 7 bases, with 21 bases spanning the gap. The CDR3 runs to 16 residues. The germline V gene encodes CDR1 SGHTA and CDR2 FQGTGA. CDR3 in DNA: TGTGCCAGCAGCCCGATGGGGGGGGGCTTGGGGAATGAGCAGTTCTTC. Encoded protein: CASSPMGGGLGNEQFF.

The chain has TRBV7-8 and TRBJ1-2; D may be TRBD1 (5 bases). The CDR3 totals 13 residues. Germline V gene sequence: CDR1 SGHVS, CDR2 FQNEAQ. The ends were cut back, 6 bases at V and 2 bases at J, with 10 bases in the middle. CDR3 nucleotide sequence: TGTGCCAGCAGTCAAGACAGAAACTATGGCTACACCTTC. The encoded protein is CASSQDRNYGYTF.

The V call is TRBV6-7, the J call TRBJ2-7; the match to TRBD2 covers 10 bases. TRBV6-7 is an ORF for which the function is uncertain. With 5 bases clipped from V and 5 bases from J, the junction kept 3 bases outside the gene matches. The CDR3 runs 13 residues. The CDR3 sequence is CASSSGGADEQYF. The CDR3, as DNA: TGTGCCAGCAGTAGCGGGGGGGCAGACGAGCAGTACTTC.

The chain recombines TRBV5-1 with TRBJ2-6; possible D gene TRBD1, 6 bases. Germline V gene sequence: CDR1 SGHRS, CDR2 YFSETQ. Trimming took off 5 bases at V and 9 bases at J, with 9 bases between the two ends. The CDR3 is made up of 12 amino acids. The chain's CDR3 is CASRTDSNVLTF. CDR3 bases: TGCGCCAGCAGGACGGACAGCAACGTCCTGACTTTC.

CDR3 nucleotides: TGCGCCAGCAGTGGGACTAGTTCCTACGAGCAGTACTTC. Translation gives CASSGTSSYEQYF. The genes are TRBV10-2 and TRBJ2-7, with 7 bases identical to TRBD2. The V gene's germline CDR1 is WSHSY and CDR2 SAAADI. The CDR3 runs to 13 residues. Trimming removed 4 bases from V and 1 base from J; junction bases left unmatched: 1.

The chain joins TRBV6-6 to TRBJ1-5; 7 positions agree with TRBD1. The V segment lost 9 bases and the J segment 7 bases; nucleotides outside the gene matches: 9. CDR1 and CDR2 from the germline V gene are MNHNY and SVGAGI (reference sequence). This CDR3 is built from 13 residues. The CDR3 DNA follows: TGTGCCAGGCCCGACAGGGAAGACCAGCCCCAGCATTTT. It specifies CARPDREDQPQHF.

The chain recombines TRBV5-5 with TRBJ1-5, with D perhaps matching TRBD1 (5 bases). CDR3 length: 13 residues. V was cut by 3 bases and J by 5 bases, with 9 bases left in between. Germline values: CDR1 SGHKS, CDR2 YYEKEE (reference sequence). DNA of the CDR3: TGTGCCAGCAGCTGGTTAGGGGATCAGCCCCAGCATTTT. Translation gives CASSWLGDQPQHF.

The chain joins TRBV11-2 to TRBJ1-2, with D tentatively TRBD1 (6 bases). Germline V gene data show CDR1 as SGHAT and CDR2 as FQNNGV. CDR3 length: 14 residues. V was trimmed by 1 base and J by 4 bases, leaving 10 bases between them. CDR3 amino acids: CASSLVTGIYGYTF. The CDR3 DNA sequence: TGTGCCAGCAGCTTAGTCACAGGGATCTATGGCTACACCTTC.